This T cell receptor (beta chain) was observed in a study of shared clonotypes between healthy human individuals. In the case of this clone: The antigen is not known.

The team ran DNA from unsorted PBMCs on ten immunoSEQ deep assay plates for sequencing. Study processing details: Junction-only immunoSEQ data arrived without quality scores, meaning filtering differed. Data came from immunoSEQ multiplex PCR; TCRdb stores just in-frame clones and leaves some out. V and J calls and clone size are given by that table; D and trimming were obtained from the DNA. Among around 510,000 clones, around 81% were seen once, and the ten largest hold more than 10%. Donors had no recently reported acute infections or vaccinations and were HIV-negative. V lost 5 bases to trimming and J lost 1 base, with 11 bases between them. This CDR3 spans 14 amino acids. Germline CDR1 is SEHNR and CDR2 is FQNEAQ (reference sequence). Regarding the study as a whole: The sampled material consisted only of blood, and tissue repertoires are likely to differ.

The TCR originated in a woman in her thirties or forties in good health. Some clones in this sample may be carry-over from other donors' samples. Specimen: PBMCs. V is TRBV7-9 and J is TRBJ2-5; TRBD1 or TRBD2 may be the D gene (5 bases each). The CDR3: CASSPGTSQETQYF. The DNA for the CDR3 is TGTGCCAGCAGCCCCGGGACGAGCCAAGAGACCCAGTACTTC. Combining the CDR3 with reference TRBV7-9 and TRBJ2-5 gives the whole variable domain DTGVSQNPRHKITKRGQNVTFRCDPISEHNRLYWYRQTLGQGPEFLTYFQNEAQLEKSRLLSDRFSAERPKGSFSTLEIQRTEQGDSAMYLCASSPGTSQETQYFGPGTRLLVL.